One sample yielded the 4 T cell receptor beta chains listed below, sequenced in a study of T cells in Graves' hyperthyroidism and ophthalmopathy. The CDR3 regions of TCR beta were amplified from RNA transcripts. When the TCR CDR3 underwent first-round RT-PCR, the HTBI primer set was used. Each CDR3 protein gets one entry after TCRdb re-called the multiplex PCR reads with MiXCR. The sample lists about 500,000 distinct CDR3 sequences; around 15% were seen once. Sequencing was carried out using blood. These receptor sequences come from a woman in her twenties or thirties with Graves' ophthalmopathy.

The rearrangement uses TRBV7-2 and TRBJ2-5; D is perhaps TRBD2 (5 bases). The CDR3 spans 13 residues. The germline gives CDR1 SGHTA, CDR2 FQGNSA. V was trimmed by 1 base and J by 11 bases, leaving 14 bases between them. Written as DNA, the CDR3 is TGTGCCAGCAGCTTAGTGCTAGCTCTGGAACAGTACTTC. Amino acid sequence: CASSLVLALEQYF. The full variable domain, with the rest looked up from reference TRBV7-2 and TRBJ2-5, is GAGVSQSPSNKVTEKGKDVELRCDPISGHTALYWYRQSLGQGLEFLIYFQGNSAPDKSGLPSDRFSAERTGGSVSTLTIQRTQQEDSAVYLCASSLVLALEQYFGPGTRLLVL.

This clonotype was found many times. The chain carries TRBV27 and TRBJ2-3; 8 positions agree with TRBD2. Germline V CDR1 and CDR2: MNHEY, SMNVEV (reference sequence). The CDR3 covers 13 residues. Trimming removed 7 bases from V and 4 bases from J; junction bases left unmatched: 4. CDR3 residues: CASNPGGSDTQYF. The CDR3 bases are TGTGCCAGCAACCCGGGAGGGTCAGATACGCAGTATTTT.

This clonotype came up a few times. The genes are TRBV10-2 and TRBJ2-1, with 11 nucleotides matching TRBD2. CDR1 and CDR2 from the germline V gene are WSHSY and SAAADI. The CDR3 loop spans 16 amino acids. V lost 6 bases to trimming and J lost 7 bases; unmatched junction nucleotides: 11. CDR3 in amino acids: CASRPLLAGVLNEQFF. The CDR3 nucleotides read TGCGCCAGCAGACCTCTACTAGCGGGAGTCCTGAATGAGCAGTTCTTC.

The V gene is TRBV29-1, the J gene TRBJ1-4; 7 positions match TRBD1. V lost 6 bases and J lost 5; bases outside the gene matches: 6. The CDR3 spans 13 residues. Germline CDR1 is SQVTM and CDR2 is ANQGSEA. The CDR3 nucleotides read TGCAGCGTCTCCCGGGACAGAAATGAAAAACTGTTTTTT. Amino acid sequence: CSVSRDRNEKLFF.